Below, 27 T cell receptor beta chains from the same sample are listed, as sequenced in a study of blood T cell repertoires in COVID-19. TCRdb keeps only in-frame clones here, not all; method: immunoSEQ multiplex PCR. This table holds some 250,000 clones, roughly 86% found once. Sequences were obtained from peripheral blood. These receptors all stem from a woman under 40 who had recovered from COVID-19.

This chain joins TRBV7-9 and TRBJ2-2; D is unclear. Trimming took off 2 bases at V and 8 bases at J, with 6 bases between the two ends. From germline, CDR1 is SEHNR and CDR2 FQNEAQ (reference sequence). The CDR3 runs to 12 residues. The CDR3 region is CASSLSVGELFF. In DNA form, the CDR3 reads TGTGCCAGCAGCTTAAGCGTTGGGGAGCTGTTTTTT. Combining the CDR3 with reference TRBV7-9 and TRBJ2-2 gives the whole variable domain DTGVSQNPRHKITKRGQNVTFRCDPISEHNRLYWYRQTLGQGPEFLTYFQNEAQLEKSRLLSDRFSAERPKGSFSTLEIQRTEQGDSAMYLCASSLSVGELFFGEGSRLTVL.

Here the CDR3 DNA reads TGCGCCATCCGGGACTTCAACTACGAGCAGTACTTC. Protein: CAIRDFNYEQYF. This chain joins TRBV5-1 and TRBJ2-7; weak D call: TRBD2 (6 bases). The CDR3 length is 12 residues. Germline values: CDR1 SGHRS, CDR2 YFSETQ. With 9 bases removed from V and 3 bases from J, the gap between germline ends came to 13 bases.

This clone is a singleton in its sample. This chain uses TRBV4-3 with TRBJ2-7; 7 nucleotides align to TRBD1. This CDR3 has 14 amino acids. The trim removed 4 bases at V and 6 bases at J, leaving 9 bases unmatched. Germline CDR1 and CDR2: LGHNA and YSLEER. The CDR3 DNA sequence: TGCGCCAGCAGCCCAACGGGCTGGACAGGCGAGCAGTACTTC. Translation gives CASSPTGWTGEQYF.

The CDR3 region has the DNA TGCGCCAGCAGCCCGGACAACCAAGAGACCCAGTACTTC. Protein product: CASSPDNQETQYF. The chain has TRBV5-1 and TRBJ2-5; possibly TRBD1 for D (5 bases). Germline V gene lookup returns CDR1 SGHRS and CDR2 YFSETQ. Trimming took off 4 bases at V and 0 bases at J, with 7 bases between the two ends. The CDR3 has 13 residues.

This rearrangement joins TRBV12-3 or TRBV12-4 to TRBJ2-3; D is possibly TRBD2 (6 bases). Deletions cut 5 bases from V and 7 bases from J, with 10 bases between. The CDR3 sequence is 12 residues long. The CDR3 reads CASSPAGNTQYF. Written as DNA, the CDR3 is TGTGCCAGCAGTCCGGCGGGGAATACGCAGTATTTT.

The rearrangement links TRBV24-1 to TRBJ2-3; TRBD2 agrees at 12 bases. Germline CDR1 reads KGHDR; CDR2 reads SFDVKD. There are 15 residues in the CDR3. Unmatched junction bases numbered 2, after V lost 4 bases and J lost 4 bases. The CDR3 DNA is TGTGCCACCAGTGACCTAGCGGGGGGGCCAGATACGCAGTATTTT. It yields the protein CATSDLAGGPDTQYF.

The genes are TRBV5-4 and TRBJ1-1; D ambiguous. The CDR3 consists of 8 residues. Germline V gives CDR1 SGHNT, CDR2 YYREEE (reference sequence). Trimming left V 7 bases short and J 9 bases short, with 4 bases between. The CDR3 protein is CASGKAFF. The CDR3 nucleotides read TGTGCCAGCGGCAAAGCTTTCTTT.

The V gene is TRBV5-1, the J gene TRBJ2-1, with D perhaps matching TRBD1 (6 bases). V lost 4 bases and J lost 5, with 13 bases in between. The CDR3 runs 14 residues. Germline V gene lookup returns CDR1 SGHRS and CDR2 YFSETQ. Here the CDR3 DNA reads TGCGCCAGCAGCAATCCGACAGGAAACAATGAGCAGTTCTTC. This codes for CASSNPTGNNEQFF.

The chain recombines TRBV13 with TRBJ1-2; D is perhaps TRBD1 (5 bases). The CDR3 is 16 amino acids. Germline CDR1 and CDR2: PRHDT and FYEKMQ (reference sequence). Trimming took 5 bases from V and 8 from J, leaving 24 bases between them. The CDR3 protein is CASSAGARHPRGGYTF. The CDR3, as DNA: TGTGCCAGCAGCGCCGGCGCTAGGCACCCTAGGGGAGGCTACACCTTC.

V is TRBV29-1 and J is TRBJ1-2, with 9 nucleotides matching TRBD1. The germline gives CDR1 SQVTM, CDR2 ANQGSEA. V dropped 4 bases and J dropped 4; count of bases not matched to a gene: 10. The CDR3 totals 15 residues. In nucleotides, the CDR3 is TGCAGCGTTGTCGGGAGGGACAGGGCTGGCTATGGCTACACCTTC. Protein product: CSVVGRDRAGYGYTF.

This sequence joins TRBV12-5 and TRBJ2-1, with D possibly TRBD2 on 6 matching bases. V was pared by 1 base and J by 5 bases, with 15 bases between. The CDR3 contains 16 residues. The germline gives CDR1 LGHNT, CDR2 FRNRAP. CDR3 region: CASGLERGGSNNEQFF. CDR3 bases: TGTGCTAGTGGTTTGGAAAGGGGAGGATCCAACAATGAGCAGTTCTTC. The entire variable domain, with the rest obtained from reference TRBV12-5 and TRBJ2-1, is as follows: DARVTQTPRHKVTEMGQEVTMRCQPILGHNTVFWYRQTMMQGLELLAYFRNRAPLDDSGMPKDRFSAEMPDATLATLKIQPSEPRDSAVYFCASGLERGGSNNEQFFGPGTRLTVL.

This chain joins TRBV5-5 and TRBJ2-1; the D gene is possibly TRBD2 (6 bases). Trimming cost V 0 bases and J 7 bases, with 11 bases left between them. CDR1 is SGHKS and CDR2 is YYEKEE in the germline V gene (reference sequence). This CDR3 spans 14 amino acids. The chain's CDR3 is CASSLEEGRNEQFF. CDR3 in DNA: TGTGCCAGCAGCTTGGAGGAGGGGAGGAATGAGCAGTTCTTC.

The chain uses TRBV27 and TRBJ2-7; 9 positions agree with TRBD1. The J segment lost 1 base and the V segment lost 6 bases, leaving 13 bases of the junction unmatched. This CDR3 spans 17 amino acids. Germline CDR1 MNHEY, CDR2 SMNVEV (reference sequence). CDR3 sequence reads: CASSYTQGARGSYEQYF. DNA of the CDR3: TGTGCCAGCAGCTACACACAGGGGGCTCGGGGGTCCTACGAGCAGTACTTC.

The CDR3 nucleotides read TGTGCCAGCAGCGTATGGAACAGTAACTCTGGGGCCAACGTCCTGACTTTC. Amino acid sequence: CASSVWNSNSGANVLTF. The V gene is TRBV9, the J gene TRBJ2-6; D not certain. V lost 1 base, J lost 0 bases, and 11 bases lay in between. The CDR3 has 17 amino acids. The V gene's germline CDR1 is SGDLS and CDR2 YYNGEE.

The rearrangement links TRBV7-7 to TRBJ2-2; D possibly corresponds to TRBD1 (7 bases). Trimming pared 9 bases from V and 5 bases from J, leaving 19 bases between. There are 15 residues in the CDR3. CDR1 and CDR2 from the germline V gene are SSHAT and FNYEAQ (reference sequence). CDR3 sequence reads: CARPQGGLGTGELFF. The CDR3 DNA is TGTGCCAGACCTCAGGGGGGCCTGGGGACCGGGGAGCTGTTTTTT.

The chain is built from TRBV29-1 and TRBJ2-1; 7 bases are a match to TRBD2. Germline lookup yields CDR1 SQVTM and CDR2 ANQGSEA. The CDR3 runs to 14 residues. V trimming: 7 bases; J trimming: 4 bases; junction bases outside the gene matches: 10. This CDR3 reads CSARRETKYNEQFF. The CDR3 DNA is TGCAGCGCTAGGCGGGAGACAAAGTACAATGAGCAGTTCTTC.

This chain joins TRBV6-5 and TRBJ2-1; 12 bases agree with TRBD1. Unmatched junction bases numbered 6, after V lost 1 base and J lost 8 bases. In germline, CDR1 is MNHEY, CDR2 SVGAGI. The CDR3 is made up of 16 amino acids. Written as DNA, the CDR3 is TGTGCCAGCAGTTACTTGGGACAGGGGGCGCGTGATGAGCAGTTCTTC. Amino acid sequence: CASSYLGQGARDEQFF.

The chain carries TRBV6-5 and TRBJ2-1; 12 bases are shared with TRBD1. J was trimmed by 10 bases and V by 3 bases; bases with no gene match: 10. The germline V gene encodes CDR1 MNHEY and CDR2 SVGAGI. The length of the CDR3 is 16 residues. CDR3 protein: CASSYLGTGGSGEQFF. As DNA, the CDR3 is TGTGCCAGCAGTTATTTGGGGACAGGGGGCTCAGGGGAGCAGTTCTTC.

J is TRBJ2-1 and V is TRBV11-3; 7 bases line up with TRBD2. The V gene's germline CDR1 is SGHNT and CDR2 YENEEA. The CDR3 extends over 12 amino acids. The V segment lost 4 bases and the J segment 8 bases; nucleotides outside the gene matches: 2. CDR3 loop: CASSWGGDEQFF. CDR3 DNA sequence: TGTGCCAGCAGCTGGGGGGGTGATGAGCAGTTCTTC.

The chain is built from TRBV20-1 and TRBJ2-7; D is ambiguous. Looked up from germline, CDR1 is DFQATT and CDR2 is SNEGSKA (reference sequence). Trimming removed 3 bases at V and 6 bases at J, with 15 bases between. The CDR3 has 13 residues. The CDR3 DNA sequence: TGCAGTGCTAGTTCGAGTAAGTACGGCGAGCAGTACTTC. This sequence encodes CSASSSKYGEQYF.

The chain employs TRBV18 and TRBJ2-7, with 7 bases aligning to TRBD1. V lost 4 bases to trimming and J lost 2 bases; unmatched junction nucleotides: 5. The CDR3 is 14 amino acids. In germline, CDR1 is KGHSH, CDR2 LQKENI. CDR3 sequence reads: CASSLGDSTYEQYF. CDR3 sequence (DNA): TGTGCCAGCTCACTGGGGGACAGTACCTACGAGCAGTACTTC.

The chain uses TRBV6-5 and TRBJ2-7, with D maybe TRBD1 (6 bases). This CDR3 has 14 residues. The V gene lost 6 bases and the J gene lost 1 base, with 13 bases spanning the gap. The germline gives CDR1 MNHEY, CDR2 SVGAGI. The CDR3 loop reads CASRTDSYSYEQYF. Written as DNA, the CDR3 is TGTGCCAGCAGAACGGACAGCTATTCCTACGAGCAGTACTTC.

The V call is TRBV9, the J call TRBJ2-2; D gene uncertain. This CDR3 comprises 14 residues. Trimming left V 4 bases short and J 2 bases short, with 9 bases between. CDR1 SGDLS and CDR2 YYNGEE come from the germline V gene. CDR3 DNA: TGTGCCAGCAGCAGACACACAAACACCGGGGAGCTGTTTTTT. This sequence encodes CASSRHTNTGELFF.

The J gene is TRBJ2-1, the V gene TRBV19; 10 positions match TRBD2. The J segment lost 7 bases and the V segment lost 4 bases, leaving 7 bases of the junction unmatched. This CDR3 is 15 amino acids long. The germline V gene has CDR1 LNHDA and CDR2 SQIVND (reference sequence). CDR3 amino acids: CASSTQRGGKNEQFF. The CDR3, as DNA: TGTGCCAGTAGTACCCAGCGGGGGGGCAAGAATGAGCAGTTCTTC. The full variable domain, its missing parts supplied by reference TRBV19 and TRBJ2-1, is DGGITQSPKYLFRKEGQNVTLSCEQNLNHDAMYWYRQDPGQGLRLIYYSQIVNDFQKGDIAEGYSVSREKKESFPLTVTSAQKNPTAFYLCASSTQRGGKNEQFFGPGTRLTVL.

The V and J genes are TRBV7-9 and TRBJ2-7; perhaps TRBD1 as D (6 bases). CDR3 length: 14 residues. V gave up 4 bases and J gave up 2 bases, with 12 bases separating them. CDR1 and CDR2 (germline): SEHNR, FQNEAQ (reference sequence). The chain's CDR3 is CASSYPTGTYEQYF. The CDR3, as DNA: TGTGCCAGCAGCTACCCGACAGGAACCTACGAGCAGTACTTC.

The V gene is TRBV6-1, the J gene TRBJ1-2; D unclear. The germline V gene has CDR1 MNHNS and CDR2 SASEGT. V dropped 2 bases and J dropped 0 bases, with 7 bases sitting between them. The CDR3 extends over 14 amino acids. CDR3 amino acids: CASSESRSNYGYTF. CDR3 nucleotides: TGTGCCAGCAGTGAATCACGGTCTAACTATGGCTACACCTTC.

V is TRBV6-5 and J is TRBJ1-3; the D is unclear. With 0 bases removed from V and 2 bases from J, the gap between germline ends came to 8 bases. The CDR3 spans 15 residues. Germline assignment: CDR1 MNHEY and CDR2 SVGAGI. Written as DNA, the CDR3 is TGTGCCAGCAGTTACTCGTTGCCAGCTGGAAACACCATATATTTT. As protein: CASSYSLPAGNTIYF.